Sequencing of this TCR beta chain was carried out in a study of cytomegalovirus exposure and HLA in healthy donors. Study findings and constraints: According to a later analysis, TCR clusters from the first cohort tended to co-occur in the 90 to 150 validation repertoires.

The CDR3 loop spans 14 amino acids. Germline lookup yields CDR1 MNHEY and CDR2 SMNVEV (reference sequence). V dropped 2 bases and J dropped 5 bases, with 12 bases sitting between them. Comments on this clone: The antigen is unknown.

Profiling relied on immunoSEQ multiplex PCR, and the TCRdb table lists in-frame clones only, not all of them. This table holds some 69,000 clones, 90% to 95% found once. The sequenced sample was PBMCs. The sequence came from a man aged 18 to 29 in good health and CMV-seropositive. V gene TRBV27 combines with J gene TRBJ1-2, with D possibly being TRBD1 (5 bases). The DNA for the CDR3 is TGTGCCAGCAGTTTAAGGGGAAAGGGGTATGGCTACACCTTC. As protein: CASSLRGKGYGYTF.